These 20 T cell receptor beta chains came from one sample sequenced in a study of identical twins. Each CDR3 protein gets one entry after TCRdb re-called the 5' RACE reads with MiXCR. The sample holds roughly 1.6 million distinct CDR3 sequences, roughly 35% seen once. Input material: cord blood. The receptor set was obtained from a newborn girl in good health.

The rearrangement links TRBV3-1 to TRBJ1-4, with D hard to call. Trimming stripped 1 base from V and 8 bases from J, with 8 bases between. Germline CDR1 LGHDT, CDR2 YNNKEL (reference sequence). CDR3 length: 13 amino acids. In DNA, the CDR3 is TGTGCCAGCAGCCAAGCGACTGGAGAAAAACTGTTTTTT. This encodes CASSQATGEKLFF.

The J gene is TRBJ1-5, the V gene TRBV20-1, with D tentatively TRBD1 (5 bases). This CDR3 contains 13 residues. CDR1 and CDR2 (germline): DFQATT, SNEGSKA (reference sequence). The CDR3 sequence: CSPRGDPNQPQHF. The CDR3 DNA reads as TGCAGCCCACGGGGGGACCCCAATCAGCCCCAGCATTTT.

The rearrangement uses TRBV20-1 and TRBJ2-3; 8 nucleotides line up with TRBD2. Trimming removed 1 base from V and 7 bases from J; junction bases left unmatched: 4. This CDR3 has 13 amino acids. Germline CDR1 reads DFQATT; CDR2 reads SNEGSKA (reference sequence). The CDR3 region has the DNA TGCAGTGCTAGAGGCGGGGGGCGAAATACGCAGTATTTT. It codes for CSARGGGRNTQYF.

This clonotype was picked up a small number of times. A junction boundary mismatches the germline segment, possibly from a read error. The CDR3 loop is CAGSQGYGYTF. The DNA for the CDR3 is TGTGCCGGCAGCCAAGGATATGGCTACACCTTC. The J gene is TRBJ1-2, the V gene TRBV3-1; D remains unclear. Germline V gene lookup returns CDR1 LGHDT and CDR2 YNNKEL (reference sequence). This CDR3 is built from 11 residues.

This clonotype was picked up a small number of times. The chain carries TRBV20-1 and TRBJ2-1, with unresolved D. Trimming stripped 6 bases from V and 8 bases from J, with 8 bases between. Germline CDR1 and CDR2: DFQATT and SNEGSKA (reference sequence). This CDR3 spans 10 amino acids. The DNA for the CDR3 is TGCAGTGCCAGCCCCCATGAGCAGTTCTTC. Its translation: CSASPHEQFF.

This clonotype was seen a few times. This chain uses TRBV14 with TRBJ2-5, with TRBD1 as a possible D gene (5 bases). Trimming pared 1 base from V and 11 bases from J, leaving 8 bases between. Germline CDR1 SGHDN, CDR2 FVKESK. The CDR3 has 11 residues. The CDR3 spells CASSQVGVQYF. The CDR3 bases are TGTGCCAGCAGCCAAGTAGGGGTGCAGTACTTC.

This clonotype has a handful of counts. The rearrangement links TRBV16 to TRBJ2-7, with D uncertain. This CDR3 has 19 amino acids. CDR1 KGHSY and CDR2 FQNENV come from the germline V gene. V was cut by 0 bases and J by 5 bases, with 26 bases left in between. In nucleotides, the CDR3 is TGTGCCAGCAGCCAATCGAGGAAGAATTACATACTCCTCGGGCACGAGCAGTACTTC. This translates into CASSQSRKNYILLGHEQYF. The full variable domain, its missing parts supplied by reference TRBV16 and TRBJ2-7, is GEEVAQTPKHLVRGEGQKAKLYCAPIKGHSYVFWYQQVLKNEFKFLISFQNENVFDETGMPKERFSAKCLPNSPCSLEIQATKLEDSAVYFCASSQSRKNYILLGHEQYFGPGTRLTVT.

This clonotype has only a few counts. V is TRBV3-1 and J is TRBJ2-7; 10 nucleotides agree with TRBD1. The CDR3 is 16 residues long. The V segment lost 4 bases and the J segment 3 bases; nucleotides outside the gene matches: 9. Germline loops: CDR1 LGHDT, CDR2 YNNKEL (reference sequence). The CDR3: CASSPRPGTGVYEQYF. DNA for the CDR3: TGTGCCAGCAGCCCCCGCCCCGGGACAGGGGTCTACGAGCAGTACTTC.

The rearrangement joins TRBV5-1 to TRBJ2-6; D may be TRBD1 (5 bases). Trimming took off 2 bases at V and 0 bases at J, with 12 bases between the two ends. Germline CDR1 SGHRS, CDR2 YFSETQ. The CDR3 sequence is 17 residues long. The CDR3 DNA is TGCGCCAGCAGCTTAGAACAGGAGAACTCTGGGGCCAACGTCCTGACTTTC. Its protein product is CASSLEQENSGANVLTF. Full variable domain (missing parts from reference TRBV5-1 and TRBJ2-6): KAGVTQTPRYLIKTRGQQVTLSCSPISGHRSVSWYQQTPGQGLQFLFEYFSETQRNKGNFPGRFSGRQFSNSRSEMNVSTLELGDSALYLCASSLEQENSGANVLTFGAGSRLTVL.

This chain links TRBV4-1 with TRBJ1-5; the D is unclear. The length of the CDR3 is 14 residues. Germline assignment: CDR1 MGHRA and CDR2 YSYEKL. V was cut by 1 base and J by 9 bases, with 13 bases left in between. The CDR3 protein is CASSQVRIPRPQHF. The CDR3 DNA follows: TGCGCCAGCAGCCAAGTGCGAATCCCTCGGCCCCAGCATTTT.

The chain links TRBV6-5 to TRBJ2-7; TRBD2 aligns across 9 bases. Germline assignment: CDR1 MNHEY and CDR2 SVGAGI. Trimming at V came to 6 bases and at J to 3 bases, leaving 12 bases not matched to a gene. The CDR3 length is 16 residues. In DNA form, the CDR3 reads TGTGCCAGCAGCCGCGCGGGGAGCGGGAGGCTCTACGAGCAGTACTTC. This encodes CASSRAGSGRLYEQYF.

The chain employs TRBV3-1 and TRBJ2-7; TRBD1 might be the D (5 bases). The V and J ends lost 0 bases and 7 bases respectively, with 19 bases between them. The CDR3 has 16 residues. CDR1 and CDR2 (germline): LGHDT, YNNKEL (reference sequence). The CDR3 sequence: CASSQDQGRSYNEQYF. The DNA of the CDR3 is TGTGCCAGCAGCCAAGACCAGGGCCGCTCCTACAATGAGCAGTACTTC.

This chain links TRBV5-6 with TRBJ2-7, with 13 bases matching TRBD2. Trimming at V came to 2 bases and at J to 7 bases, leaving 9 bases not matched to a gene. This CDR3 contains 16 residues. Per germline, CDR1 SGHDT and CDR2 YYEEEE. The chain's CDR3 is CASSFKLGLAGVEQYF. CDR3 in DNA: TGTGCCAGCAGCTTCAAGCTCGGACTAGCGGGAGTTGAGCAGTACTTC.

J is TRBJ1-5 and V is TRBV4-1, with 7 bases identical to TRBD1. This CDR3 comprises 17 residues. Germline CDR1 is MGHRA and CDR2 is YSYEKL. V trimming: 0 bases; J trimming: 0 bases; junction bases outside the gene matches: 5. The CDR3 reads CASSQEFGQASNQPQHF. The CDR3 nucleotides are TGCGCCAGCAGCCAAGAATTCGGACAGGCTAGCAATCAGCCCCAGCATTTT.

This chain connects TRBV5-1 to TRBJ2-1; TRBD2 might be the D (5 bases). The germline V gene encodes CDR1 SGHRS and CDR2 YFSETQ. Trimming cost V 2 bases and J 0 bases, with 15 bases left between them. The CDR3 length is 17 residues. Here the CDR3 reads CASSFTWRSHSYNEQFF. The CDR3 nucleotides read TGCGCCAGCAGCTTCACCTGGAGGTCCCACTCCTACAATGAGCAGTTCTTC.

The chain links TRBV30 to TRBJ1-1; D is possibly TRBD1 (6 bases). CDR1 is GTSNPN, CDR2 SVGIG, per germline (reference sequence). The CDR3 is made up of 14 amino acids. Trimming shortened V by 0 bases and J by 6 bases, and 14 bases separated the two germline ends. The CDR3 protein is CAWSVGGRGAEAFF. The CDR3 DNA reads as TGTGCCTGGAGTGTAGGAGGCAGGGGAGCTGAAGCTTTCTTT.

This chain links TRBV5-1 with TRBJ2-1; D is perhaps TRBD1 (5 bases). The V and J ends lost 1 base and 5 bases respectively, with 10 bases between them. This CDR3 spans 14 amino acids. The germline V gene encodes CDR1 SGHRS and CDR2 YFSETQ. The CDR3 DNA sequence: TGCGCCAGCAGCTTGTCGCAGGGCGACAATGAGCAGTTCTTC. It encodes CASSLSQGDNEQFF.

The chain employs TRBV29-1 and TRBJ1-1; the D is unclear. Per germline, CDR1 SQVTM and CDR2 ANQGSEA. Deletions cut 1 base from V and 3 bases from J, with 9 bases between. CDR3 size: 13 residues. The CDR3 DNA is TGCAGCGTTGAAGGCCATGGGTACACTGAAGCTTTCTTT. This encodes CSVEGHGYTEAFF.

The sample holds one count of this clonotype. This rearrangement joins TRBV21-1 to TRBJ2-5. The end of the DNA is better explained by TRBJ2-1, so the J call may be wrong. TRBV21-1 is marked as a pseudogene. The CDR3 length is 15 residues. The CDR3, as DNA: TGTGCCAGCAGCAAAGAAACTTTGGGACAAGAGACCCAGTTCTTC. Translated: CASSKETLGQETQFF.

This clonotype was counted between two and nine times. The J gene is TRBJ2-5, the V gene TRBV5-5, with TRBD1 as a possible D gene (5 bases). This CDR3 spans 14 amino acids. The germline gives CDR1 SGHKS, CDR2 YYEKEE (reference sequence). V was clipped by 2 bases and J by 2 bases, with 10 bases between them. CDR3 sequence: CASSFNRRQETQYF. The CDR3 DNA follows: TGTGCCAGCAGCTTCAACAGGAGACAAGAGACCCAGTACTTC.